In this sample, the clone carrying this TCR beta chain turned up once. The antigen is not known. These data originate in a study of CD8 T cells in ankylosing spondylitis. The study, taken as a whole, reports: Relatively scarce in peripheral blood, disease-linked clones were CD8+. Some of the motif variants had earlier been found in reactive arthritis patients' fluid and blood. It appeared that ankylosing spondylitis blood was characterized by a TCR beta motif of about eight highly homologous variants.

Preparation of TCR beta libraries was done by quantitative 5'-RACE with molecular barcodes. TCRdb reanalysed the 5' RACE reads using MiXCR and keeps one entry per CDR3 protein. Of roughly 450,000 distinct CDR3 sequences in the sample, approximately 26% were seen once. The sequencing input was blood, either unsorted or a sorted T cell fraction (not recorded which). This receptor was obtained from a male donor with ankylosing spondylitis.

The CDR3 protein is CASSPERESWEQYV. The CDR3 bases are TGTGCCAGCTCACCAGAGCGGGAGTCGTGGGAGCAGTACGTC. The chain is built from TRBV18 and TRBJ2-7; 8 bases align to TRBD2. Germline V gene data show CDR1 as KGHSH and CDR2 as LQKENI. V shed 2 bases, J shed 7 bases, and the junction held 7 bases outside the gene matches. The CDR3 has 14 amino acids.